These T cell receptor beta chains were read from a single sample in a study of T cell responses to AZD1222 COVID-19 vaccine. TCRdb's table, derived via immunoSEQ multiplex PCR, lists solely in-frame clones and lacks some. Of roughly 140,000 clones listed, 92% were seen once; the top ten hold 1.5% to 2%. The source was peripheral blood, collected on day 0 of AZD1222 vaccination. The receptors stem from an adult in good health. Both conserved end residues are part of each CDR3. The order of the fields is D gene, clone size, J gene, V gene, CDR3 DNA, CDR3 protein. A D gene is named only where the DNA matches it firmly. Part of the rows lack a size; the others show once, few, many or a class for expanded clones.

>-|-|TRBJ2-2|TRBV27
TGTGCCAGCAGTTTTAGGGGGGCGGGTTCCGGCACCGGGGAGCTGTTTTTT
CASSFRGAGSGTGELFF
>-|-|TRBJ1-5|TRBV6-5
TGTGCCAGCCTCGGGACGGCGGATGTAGGGCCCCAGCATTTT
CASLGTADVGPQHF
>TRBD1|once|TRBJ2-1|TRBV7-9
TGTGCCAGCAGCTTAGTGGATGGACAGGGCGAGTTCTTC
CASSLVDGQGEFF
>-|-|TRBJ1-6|TRBV27
TGTGCCAGCAGTCCACGACAGGTCGGGTGGGGTTCACCCCTCCACTTT
CASSPRQVGWGSPLHF
>-|-|TRBJ1-2|TRBV7-2
TGTGCCAGCAGCTTTGGGCAGTCAGCTAACTATGGCTACACCTTC
CASSFGQSANYGYTF
>TRBD1|-|TRBJ2-2|TRBV19
TGTGCCAGTAGTATAGATCTCGACAGGGCGGAGCTGTTTTTT
CASSIDLDRAELFF
>-|-|TRBJ2-5|TRBV5-1
TGCGCCAGCAGCTCGTCGTTTGGGGAGACCCAGTACTTC
CASSSSFGETQYF
>-|once|TRBJ2-5|TRBV27
TGTGCCAGCGTACCTTGGGGGGGCGCAGAGACCCAGTACTTC
CASVPWGGAETQYF
>-|-|TRBJ1-4|TRBV12-3/TRBV12-4
TGTGCCAGCAGTTTCAGGGTACGGGAAAAACTGTTTTTT
CASSFRVREKLFF
>-|-|TRBJ1-2|TRBV28
TGTGCCAGCAGGACAGGCTCTCCCAACTATGGCTACACCTTC
CASRTGSPNYGYTF
>-|-|TRBJ2-6|TRBV27
TGTGCCAGCAGTAGAATTGCGAGCTCTGGGGCCAACGTCCTGACTTTC
CASSRIASSGANVLTF
>-|-|TRBJ2-1|TRBV9
TGTGCCAGCAGCGTTGGCAGGGAAGGTGAGCAGTTCTTC
CASSVGREGEQFF
>-|-|TRBJ1-5|TRBV2
TGTGCCAGCAGTGATCAGGTTCCGCCCCAGCATTTT
CASSDQVPPQHF
>-|-|TRBJ2-7|TRBV14
TGTGCCAGCAGCCAAGATAATGGCCTCAAGCAGTACTTC
CASSQDNGLKQYF
>TRBD2|-|TRBJ2-7|TRBV5-1
TGCGCCAGCAGCCCGGATGGGAGCGGGGTCTACGAGCAGTACTTC
CASSPDGSGVYEQYF
>TRBD1|-|TRBJ1-5|TRBV4-1
TGCGCCAGCAGCCAGGGGACAGGGGGCAATCAGCCCCAGCATTTT
CASSQGTGGNQPQHF
>TRBD1|-|TRBJ2-1|TRBV24-1
TGTGCCACCAGTAGGGGGACAGGCCGCTACAATGAGCAGTTCTTC
CATSRGTGRYNEQFF
>-|-|TRBJ2-7|TRBV7-3
TGTGCCAGCAGGTTCGGAGCGAGAGGAGACGAGCAGTACTTC
CASRFGARGDEQYF
>-|few|TRBJ1-3|TRBV30
TGTGCCTGGACCCTTAGCGGAAACACCATATATTTT
CAWTLSGNTIYF
>TRBD1|-|TRBJ1-1|TRBV25-1
TGTGCCAGCAGCCTAACACCGGGACAGGGGGCCGGGACTGAAGCTTTCTTT
CASSLTPGQGAGTEAFF
>-|-|TRBJ2-5|TRBV5-1
TGCGCCAGCAGCGACGTGAGGAAAGAGACCCAGTACTTC
CASSDVRKETQYF
>TRBD2|-|TRBJ2-4|TRBV11-1
TGTGCCAGCAGCTATACTAGCGGTGTTAGGGGAAACATTCAGTACTTC
CASSYTSGVRGNIQYF
>TRBD2|-|TRBJ2-1|TRBV5-1
TGCGCCAGCAGCGCCTCCGGGGCTAGCGGGGGCTTTTACAATGAGCAGTTCTTC
CASSASGASGGFYNEQFF